Below, one TCR beta chain is given with its context. Its specificity is not known. This specimen comes from a study of post-analysis software for immune sequencing data. CDR3 length: 13 amino acids. Germline lookup yields CDR1 DFQATT and CDR2 SNEGSKA (reference sequence). Prepared TCR beta cDNA libraries contained unique molecular identifiers. TCRdb re-called the PCR reads with MiXCR, one entry per CDR3 protein. This sample has a few hundred thousand distinct CDR3 sequences, with less than 40% found just once. Study observations and caveats: Relative to controls, patients had 5 or 6 TRBV segments at higher frequency, with TRBV5-6, TRBV5-1 and TRBV20-1 among these.

This clonotype was obtained from a girl under 18 with multiple sclerosis. Sequencing was carried out using blood. The chain has TRBV20-1 and TRBJ1-4, with D maybe TRBD1 (6 bases). CDR3 amino acids: CSVGGGANEKLFF. The CDR3 DNA follows: TGCAGCGTAGGAGGGGGAGCTAATGAAAAACTGTTTTTT.